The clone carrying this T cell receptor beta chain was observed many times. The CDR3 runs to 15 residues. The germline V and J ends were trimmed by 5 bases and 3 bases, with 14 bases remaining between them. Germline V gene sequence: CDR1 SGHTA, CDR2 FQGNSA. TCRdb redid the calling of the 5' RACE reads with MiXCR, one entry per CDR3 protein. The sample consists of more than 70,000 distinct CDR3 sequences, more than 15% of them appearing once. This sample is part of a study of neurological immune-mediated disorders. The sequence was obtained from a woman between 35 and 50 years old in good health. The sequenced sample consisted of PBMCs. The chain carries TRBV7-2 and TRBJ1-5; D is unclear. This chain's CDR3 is CASSLIRANNQPQHF. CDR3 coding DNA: TGTGCCAGCAGCCTAATCCGAGCCAACAATCAGCCCCAGCATTTT. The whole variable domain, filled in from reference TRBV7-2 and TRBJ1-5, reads GAGVSQSPSNKVTEKGKDVELRCDPISGHTALYWYRQSLGQGLEFLIYFQGNSAPDKSGLPSDRFSAERTGGSVSTLTIQRTQQEDSAVYLCASSLIRANNQPQHFGDGTRLSIL.